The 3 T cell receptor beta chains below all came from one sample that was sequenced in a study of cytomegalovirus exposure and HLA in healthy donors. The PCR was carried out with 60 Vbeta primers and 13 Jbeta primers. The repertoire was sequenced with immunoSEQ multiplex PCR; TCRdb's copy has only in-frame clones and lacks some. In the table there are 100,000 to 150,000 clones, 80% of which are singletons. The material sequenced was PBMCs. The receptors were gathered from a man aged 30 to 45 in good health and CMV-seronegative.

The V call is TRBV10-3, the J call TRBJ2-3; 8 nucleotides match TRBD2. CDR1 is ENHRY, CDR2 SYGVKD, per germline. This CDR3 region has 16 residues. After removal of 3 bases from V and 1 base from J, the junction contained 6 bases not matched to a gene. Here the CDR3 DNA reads TGTGCCATCAGTGATCGTAGCGGGGCGGGCACAGATACGCAGTATTTT. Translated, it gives CAISDRSGAGTDTQYF.

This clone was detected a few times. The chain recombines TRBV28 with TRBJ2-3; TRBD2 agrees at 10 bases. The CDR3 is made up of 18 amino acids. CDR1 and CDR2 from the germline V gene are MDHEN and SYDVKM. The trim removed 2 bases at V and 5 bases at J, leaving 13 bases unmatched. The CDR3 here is CASSLGLTAGGPKDTQYF. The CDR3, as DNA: TGTGCCAGCAGTTTAGGGTTAACAGCGGGGGGGCCAAAAGATACGCAGTATTTT.

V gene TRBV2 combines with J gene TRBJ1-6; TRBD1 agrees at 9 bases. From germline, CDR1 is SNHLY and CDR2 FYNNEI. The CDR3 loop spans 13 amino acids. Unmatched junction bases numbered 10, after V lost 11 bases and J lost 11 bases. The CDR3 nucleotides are TGTGCCGGTAGGACAGGGGTTGTAACACCCCTCCACTTT. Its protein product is CAGRTGVVTPLHF.